The next 14 T cell receptor beta chains were all read from a single sample in a study of blood T cell repertoires in COVID-19. TCRdb's copy holds only in-frame clones and misses some; the assay was immunoSEQ multiplex PCR. The repertoire includes more than 200,000 clones, around 90% of them detected once, and 7.2% sits in the top ten. The sample was PBMCs or T cells enriched from blood (not recorded which). Every receptor here comes from a man aged 25 to 45 in a cohort exposed to, infected with or recovered from COVID-19 (not recorded which).

The chain employs TRBV28 and TRBJ1-3; tentatively, D is TRBD1 (6 bases). V gave up 2 bases and J gave up 0 bases, with 8 bases separating them. Germline values: CDR1 MDHEN, CDR2 SYDVKM. The length of the CDR3 is 15 residues. As DNA, the CDR3 is TGTGCCAGCAGTTTAGGGGGCCTCTCTGGAAACACCATATATTTT. Protein sequence: CASSLGGLSGNTIYF. The full variable domain, completed using reference TRBV28 and TRBJ1-3, is DVKVTQSSRYLVKRTGEKVFLECVQDMDHENMFWYRQDPGLGLRLIYFSYDVKMKEKGDIPEGYSVSREKKERFSLILESASTNQTSMYLCASSLGGLSGNTIYFGEGSWLTVV.

The chain employs TRBV14 and TRBJ1-1; the match to TRBD1 covers 8 bases. Trimming cost V 1 base and J 4 bases; bases outside gene matches: 11. This CDR3 has 17 residues. Germline V CDR1 and CDR2: SGHDN, FVKESK. The CDR3 nucleotides read TGTGCCAGCAGCCAAGCAGGGGGCGGTAACGGCGGCACTGAAGCTTTCTTT. This encodes CASSQAGGGNGGTEAFF.

There are a few counts of this clone. CDR3 in amino acids: CASSAAGPTYEQYF. CDR3 coding DNA: TGTGCCAGCAGTGCGGCGGGACCCACCTACGAGCAGTACTTC. The rearrangement links TRBV2 to TRBJ2-7; D possibly corresponds to TRBD2 (6 bases). CDR3 size: 14 residues. V lost 4 bases and J 2 bases, leaving 12 bases between the germline ends. Germline V gene data show CDR1 as SNHLY and CDR2 as FYNNEI.

V gene TRBV7-2 combines with J gene TRBJ1-2, with D possibly matching TRBD1 (6 bases). V was trimmed by 2 bases and J by 4 bases, leaving 14 bases between them. CDR1 and CDR2 from the germline V gene are SGHTA and FQGNSA. The CDR3 has 15 amino acids. CDR3 loop: CASSLIKGVGYGYTF. CDR3 coding DNA: TGTGCCAGCAGCTTAATTAAGGGGGTGGGCTATGGCTACACCTTC.

A word on this clone: This same CDR3 is encoded by further DNA sequences in the sample. The chain combines TRBV6-5 with TRBJ1-1, with 10 bases matching TRBD1. V shed 2 bases, J shed 4 bases, and the junction held 1 base outside the gene matches. The CDR3 sequence is 14 residues long. The germline V gene encodes CDR1 MNHEY and CDR2 SVGAGI. This chain's CDR3 is CASSYRTGGTEAFF. CDR3 nucleotide sequence: TGTGCCAGCAGTTACCGGACAGGGGGCACTGAAGCTTTCTTT.

The chain has TRBV6-2 or TRBV6-3 and TRBJ2-7; D might be TRBD2 (7 bases). With 5 bases removed from V and 6 bases from J, the gap between germline ends came to 14 bases. This CDR3 is 13 amino acids long. Germline CDR1 reads MNHEY; CDR2 reads SVGEGT. The CDR3 nucleotides are TGTGCCAGCAGTCAGGGGAGGGCTGCCGAGCAGTACTTC. Translating gives CASSQGRAAEQYF.

The chain joins TRBV7-6 to TRBJ2-1; 9 positions match TRBD2. The CDR3 is made up of 17 amino acids. The trim removed 3 bases at V and 0 bases at J, leaving 6 bases unmatched. The germline CDR1 and CDR2 sequences are SGHVS and FNYEAQ. The CDR3 DNA reads as TGTGCCAGCAGCTTGGAACTAGCGGGTGCCTCCTACAATGAGCAGTTCTTC. The encoded protein is CASSLELAGASYNEQFF.

The genes are TRBV5-4 and TRBJ1-1, with D uncertain. The length of the CDR3 is 13 residues. Germline V gene data show CDR1 as SGHNT and CDR2 as YYREEE (reference sequence). V was clipped by 4 bases and J by 0 bases, with 7 bases between them. The CDR3 loop is CASSQRVNTEAFF. The DNA for the CDR3 is TGTGCCAGCAGCCAGCGCGTGAACACTGAAGCTTTCTTT.

The chain joins TRBV6-2 or TRBV6-3 to TRBJ2-5; the match to TRBD2 covers 10 bases. The junction had 5 bases not matched to a gene; V was cut back by 3 bases and J by 4 bases. The CDR3 totals 15 residues. The germline gives CDR1 MNHEY, CDR2 SVGEGT. CDR3 bases: TGTGCCAGCAGTTATGATGCTAGCGGGAGAGAGACCCAGTACTTC. Translated: CASSYDASGRETQYF.

This clone was seen only a few times. This rearrangement joins TRBV5-5 to TRBJ1-2; 10 bases match TRBD1. V shed 4 bases, J shed 8 bases, and the junction held 17 bases outside the gene matches. The CDR3 runs 17 residues. Germline values: CDR1 SGHKS, CDR2 YYEKEE (reference sequence). The CDR3 DNA is TGTGCCAGCAGCGTTAGACAGGGGGCGGAGGGGTCCAGCGGCTACACCTTC. Protein product: CASSVRQGAEGSSGYTF.

The gene calls are TRBV4-2 and TRBJ2-7, with 11 bases aligning to TRBD2. Trimming took 1 base from V and 3 from J; bases not matched to a gene: 5. Germline-derived CDR1 and CDR2 are LGHNA and YNFKEQ. The CDR3 is made up of 16 amino acids. The CDR3 region has the DNA TGTGCCAGCAGCCAAGGGGGTACTAGCGGGAGCTACGAGCAGTACTTC. Residues: CASSQGGTSGSYEQYF.

The chain's CDR3 is CASSLTADQPQHF. In nucleotides, the CDR3 is TGTGCCAGCAGCTTAACGGCGGATCAGCCCCAGCATTTT. The chain links TRBV7-9 to TRBJ1-5; D call uncertain. The germline V gene has CDR1 SEHNR and CDR2 FQNEAQ (reference sequence). V was shortened by 2 bases and J by 5 bases, with 7 bases between the two germline ends. There are 13 residues in the CDR3.

The J gene is TRBJ1-6, the V gene TRBV3-1 (or the pseudogene TRBV3-2); 9 bases fit TRBD1. Germline CDR1 and CDR2: LGHDT and YNNKEL (reference sequence). The CDR3 sequence is 16 residues long. V gave up 4 bases and J gave up 6 bases; unmatched junction bases: 7. CDR3 coding DNA: TGTGCCAGCAGCCTTCTACAGGGGGCGGTTAATTCACCCCTCCACTTT. Encoded protein: CASSLLQGAVNSPLHF.

CDR3 in amino acids: CASVRQGGSEKLFF. The CDR3 nucleotides are TGTGCCAGCGTCAGACAGGGAGGTAGTGAAAAACTGTTTTTT. J is TRBJ1-4 and V is TRBV28, with 7 bases that match TRBD1. Germline-derived CDR1 and CDR2 are MDHEN and SYDVKM. After removal of 8 bases from V and 7 bases from J, the junction contained 10 bases not matched to a gene. The CDR3 totals 14 residues.